These 8 T cell receptor beta chains share one sample of origin, sequenced in a study of blood T cells in healthy people across ages. Then a second PCR, running roughly 7 to 11 cycles, was carried out with a sample-barcoded 5' primer and a J-beta primer mix. TCRdb called the 5' RACE reads again in MiXCR, with one record for every CDR3 protein. This table holds approximately 1,100,000 distinct CDR3 sequences, over 35% found once. The source material was blood. These receptors all stem from a woman aged 55-69 years in good health.

The chain couples TRBV20-1 to TRBJ2-1; 13 bases align to TRBD2. The V gene's germline CDR1 is DFQATT and CDR2 SNEGSKA (reference sequence). This CDR3 region has 13 residues. V lost 6 bases and J lost 9; bases outside the gene matches: 5. In nucleotides, the CDR3 is TGCAGTGCCCCGGGACTAGCGGGATTTGAGCAGTTCTTC. Translating it yields CSAPGLAGFEQFF.

In the case of this clonotype: Germline is not matched at one junction end, which may reflect a read error. DNA of the CDR3: TGTGCCAGCAGTCCGTCAAGGGGAAACGTTCAGTACTTC. This encodes CASSPSRGNVQYF. The rearrangement links TRBV27 to TRBJ2-4, with TRBD1 as a possible D gene (5 bases). The CDR3 loop spans 13 amino acids. CDR1 MNHEY and CDR2 SMNVEV come from the germline V gene (reference sequence).

This clonotype was recorded a few times. The chain combines TRBV10-3 with TRBJ2-5; a weak D match, TRBD1 (6 bases). Trimming took off 0 bases at V and 2 bases at J, with 7 bases between the two ends. Germline-derived CDR1 and CDR2 are ENHRY and SYGVKD. The length of the CDR3 is 14 residues. DNA for the CDR3: TGTGCCATCAGTGAGTCGGGACAACAAGAGACCCAGTACTTC. Translated: CAISESGQQETQYF.

The chain employs TRBV7-3 and TRBJ1-1, with D uncertain. The CDR3 consists of 13 residues. Trimming cost V 2 bases and J 4 bases, with 8 bases left between them. Germline CDR1 is SGHTA and CDR2 is FQGTGA. CDR3 amino acids: CASSLGQTTEAFF. Here the CDR3 DNA reads TGTGCCAGCAGCTTAGGTCAGACCACTGAAGCTTTCTTT.

The CDR3 coding sequence is TGTGCCAGCAGTGACAGGGGGTTCTACAATGAGCAGTTCTTC. The encoded protein is CASSDRGFYNEQFF. The genes are TRBV27 and TRBJ2-1; TRBD1 matches at 9 bases. The trim removed 5 bases at V and 3 bases at J, leaving 2 bases unmatched. Germline V lookup: CDR1 MNHEY, CDR2 SMNVEV (reference sequence). This CDR3 comprises 14 residues.

This clonotype has just a few counts. The genes are TRBV10-3 and TRBJ2-7; 7 positions match TRBD1. The V gene end was trimmed by 0 bases and the J gene end by 10 bases; junction bases not matched to a gene: 9. Per the germline V gene, CDR1 is ENHRY and CDR2 is SYGVKD. The CDR3 has 14 residues. The CDR3 DNA reads as TGTGCCATCAGTGAGTCGGGACAGATACCTAGTCAGTACTTC. This sequence encodes CAISESGQIPSQYF.

In its sample, this clonotype was seen many times. V usage is TRBV11-2 and J usage is TRBJ2-7; D remains unclear. Per germline, CDR1 SGHAT and CDR2 FQNNGV. The CDR3 totals 13 residues. The V end was cut by 3 bases, the J end by 0 bases, with 6 bases between. The CDR3 spells CASSLVASYEQYF. As DNA, the CDR3 is TGTGCCAGCAGCTTGGTCGCCTCCTACGAGCAGTACTTC. The variable domain in full, completed from reference TRBV11-2 and TRBJ2-7, reads EAGVAQSPRYKIIEKRQSVAFWCNPISGHATLYWYQQILGQGPKLLIQFQNNGVVDDSQLPKDRFSAERLKGVDSTLKIQPAKLEDSAVYLCASSLVASYEQYFGPGTRLTVT.

This chain uses TRBV5-1 with TRBJ1-4; D is unresolved. Germline-derived CDR1 and CDR2 are SGHRS and YFSETQ. CDR3 length: 15 amino acids. V lost 7 bases and J lost 6, with 19 bases in between. In DNA, the CDR3 is TGCGCCAGCGCCTGGGGTACAAACTCCCATGAAAAACTGTTTTTT. Translating gives CASAWGTNSHEKLFF.